This TCR beta chain was sequenced for a study of cytomegalovirus exposure and HLA in healthy donors. Study information: Early release data held around 82 million unique TCRs from HLA-typed donors. Study-wide results and caveats: Some V segments, TRBV6-2 and TRBV6-3 among them, were indistinguishable and were therefore excluded. Sequencing depth across donors, presence/absence analyses assumed, was roughly uniform. TCR beta chain V- and J-gene trimming was linked, in a later analysis, to a missense variant in DCLRE1C.

Worth noting for this clone: The antigen is not known.

13 Jbeta primers and 60 Vbeta primers were used for the PCR. The assay was immunoSEQ multiplex PCR, and TCRdb's table has in-frame clones only and misses some. The repertoire holds 150,000 or so clones, with roughly 85% as singletons. Per the germline V gene, CDR1 is SGHRS and CDR2 is YFSETQ. The CDR3 is made up of 12 amino acids. V was cut by 0 bases and J by 6 bases, with 7 bases left in between. This chain links TRBV5-1 with TRBJ2-7; D is ambiguous. The receptor's source is a man aged 25-45 years in good health and CMV-seronegative. Sequenced sample: PBMCs. Here the CDR3 DNA reads TGCGCCAGCAGCTTGGCTATCGGCGAGCAGTACTTC. Translation: CASSLAIGEQYF.